This T cell receptor (beta chain) derives from a study of T cells in Graves' hyperthyroidism and ophthalmopathy. Points from the study as a whole: Ophthalmopathy prediction by the model preceded onset by a median approximately 6.1 months. In simple terms, a model built on 13 V-J features told ophthalmopathy apart from stable hyperthyroidism.

With regard to this clonotype: No antigen is known for it. A much larger clone sits a single nucleotide away, making a read error possible.

TCR beta CDR3 regions were amplified from RNA transcripts. Primed by the HTBI set, a first-round RT-PCR was run on the TCR CDR3. Each CDR3 protein gets one entry after TCRdb re-called the multiplex PCR reads with MiXCR. This sample has around 600,000 distinct CDR3 sequences; approximately 15% occur once, and the top ten carry less than 9%. Uncontrolled infections, other autoimmune diseases, pregnancy or lactation led to exclusion of patients. Isolation of PBMCs was performed on 8 to 10 ml fresh peripheral blood. Germline loops: CDR1 DFQATT, CDR2 SNEGSKA (reference sequence). This CDR3 has 18 residues. Losses at the gene ends were 5 bases for V and 3 bases for J; bases not matched to a gene: 14.

V usage is TRBV20-1 and J usage is TRBJ2-1; TRBD2 matches 12 bases. The sample taken for sequencing was blood. The sequence derives from a woman under 30 with Graves' ophthalmopathy. This CDR3 is CSAGLLASGRGDYNEQFF. CDR3 nucleotides: TGCAGTGCTGGGCTTTTGGCTAGCGGGAGGGGGGACTACAATGAGCAGTTCTTC.